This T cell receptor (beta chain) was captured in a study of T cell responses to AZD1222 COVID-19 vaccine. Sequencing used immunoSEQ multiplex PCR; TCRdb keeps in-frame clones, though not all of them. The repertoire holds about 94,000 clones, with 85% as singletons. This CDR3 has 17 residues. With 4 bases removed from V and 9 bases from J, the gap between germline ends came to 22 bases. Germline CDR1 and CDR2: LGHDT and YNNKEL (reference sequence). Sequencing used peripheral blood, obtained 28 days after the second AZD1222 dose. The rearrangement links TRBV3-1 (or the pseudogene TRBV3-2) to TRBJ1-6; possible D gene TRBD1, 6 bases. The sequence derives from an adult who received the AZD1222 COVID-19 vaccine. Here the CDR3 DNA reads TGTGCCAGCAGCCCCGCAGCGGGAGGACAGTTAGGTTCACCCCTCCACTTT. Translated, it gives CASSPAAGGQLGSPLHF.